This TCR beta chain derives from a study of T cell responses to AZD1222 COVID-19 vaccine. The germline gives CDR1 SGHNT, CDR2 YENEEA. Trimming left V 4 bases short and J 2 bases short, with 12 bases between. This CDR3 has 14 amino acids. Samples with a second dose at about 4 or about 12 weeks were pooled together. Study-level findings and limits: Within unmutated variant regions lay the reported targets of nearly half of spike-specific TCRs. Clonal diversity may have been underestimated in mostly white British donors. At study baseline, merely five or six AZD1222 recipients were seropositive.

As regards this clone: Its specificity is not known.

Generated by immunoSEQ multiplex PCR, the TCRdb table keeps only in-frame clones and is missing some. The data contain 100,000 to 130,000 clones, 92% of them singletons. The chain joins TRBV11-3 to TRBJ2-7, with a tentative D call TRBD2 (6 bases). The sequence was obtained from an adult who received the AZD1222 COVID-19 vaccine. The sequencing used peripheral blood, collected 28 days after the second AZD1222 dose. DNA for the CDR3: TGTGCCAGCAGCTCTCGGGAGTCCCCCTACGAGCAGTACTTC. Protein product: CASSSRESPYEQYF.